The TCR beta chain under discussion was sequenced for a study of blood T cell repertoires in COVID-19. Study context: Samples representing acute and convalescent COVID-19 were sourced from the United States, Italy and Spain. From T cells, B-cell-depleted T cells, or PBMCs came the material, which was cDNA or gDNA.

The CDR3 has 14 amino acids. Germline V lookup: CDR1 SEHNR, CDR2 FQNEAQ (reference sequence). V lost 2 bases and J lost 8, with 12 bases in between. Authors' analysis steps: Nucleated cell counts were estimated from reference gene primer amplification. Assay used: immunoSEQ multiplex PCR; TCRdb lists only in-frame clones, some missing. V, J and clone size reflect that table, while D and trimming were determined from the DNA. Of around 140,000 clones in the sample, about 87% were seen once. The sequence was obtained from an elderly man with acute or convalescent COVID-19. The sample consisted of peripheral blood. The chain is built from TRBV7-9 and TRBJ1-4; D remains ambiguous. The CDR3 sequence is CASSLYGPLEKLFF. CDR3 coding DNA: TGTGCCAGCAGCTTATATGGCCCGTTGGAAAAACTGTTTTTT.